This T cell receptor beta chain was recorded in a study of vaccination and CD4 T cells after COVID-19. Study details: A positive SARS-CoV-2 nasal swab PCR result was recorded for each convalescent patient; about 9 were mild and one severe. Overlapping spike pools from SARS-CoV-2 and HCoV-NL63, HCoV-OC43 and HCoV-229E served as culture stimuli.

Findings and limits, study-wide: SARS-CoV-2-reactive clonotypes showed a nonsignificant median rise from about 20 to 38. Spike mono-reactivity marked 304 of 307 vaccine-specific clones in convalescent patients.

CD4+ T cells that had been cultured provided DNA sequenced with the Oncomine TCR Beta short-read assay. Using its own MiXCR run on the PCR reads, TCRdb lists one record per CDR3 protein. The top ten clones hold 28% of a sample with about 13,000 distinct CDR3 sequences, approximately 79% of them seen once. Treatment defined: approximately nine-day PBMC culture with coronavirus spike peptide pools or control peptides (ViraFEST assay). About this clonotype itself: What it recognizes is unknown.

The trim removed 3 bases at V and 6 bases at J, leaving 13 bases unmatched. The CDR3 covers 17 residues. CDR1 and CDR2 from the germline V gene are MDHEN and SYDVKM. The sequencing input was CD4+ T cells from blood, cultured in vitro. The sequence derives from a human donor who had recovered from COVID-19. The V gene is TRBV28, the J gene TRBJ1-2, with 10 positions matching TRBD1. The CDR3 DNA reads TGTGCCAGCAGTTTCCCTTCCGCCGGGACAGGGGATGATGGCTACACCTTC. Translated, it gives CASSFPSAGTGDDGYTF.